A single sample gave rise to the 27 T cell receptor beta chains below, sequenced in a study of blood T cell repertoires in COVID-19. Using immunoSEQ multiplex PCR, the repertoire was profiled, and TCRdb retains in-frame clones only, with some absent. The data hold approximately 300,000 clones, with approximately 86% observed a single time. The sequenced sample consisted of peripheral blood. The receptor set was obtained from a woman between 50 and 59 years old with active or convalescent COVID-19.

The chain employs TRBV3-1 (or the pseudogene TRBV3-2) and TRBJ2-2; 7 bases fit TRBD2. The CDR3 sequence is 18 residues long. Germline assignment: CDR1 LGHDT and CDR2 YNNKEL (reference sequence). J gave up 0 bases and V 1 base, and 8 bases lay outside the gene matches. In DNA, the CDR3 is TGTGCCAGCAGCCAAGTCAACAGCGGGGCGGCGAACACCGGGGAGCTGTTTTTT. This gives the protein CASSQVNSGAANTGELFF.

The gene calls are TRBV7-9 and TRBJ1-2, with 9 bases that match TRBD1. This CDR3 spans 13 amino acids. Germline values: CDR1 SEHNR, CDR2 FQNEAQ (reference sequence). V lost 3 bases, J lost 6 bases, and 2 bases stayed unmatched. CDR3 region: CASSFGTGNGYTF. DNA of the CDR3: TGTGCCAGCAGCTTCGGGACAGGGAATGGCTACACCTTC.

In regard to this clone: In the same sample, other DNA sequences code for this CDR3. V usage is TRBV11-3 and J usage is TRBJ2-2; TRBD1 matches 9 bases. V dropped 1 base and J dropped 3; count of bases not matched to a gene: 0. There are 15 residues in the CDR3. Germline CDR1 is SGHNT and CDR2 is YENEEA. Written as DNA, the CDR3 is TGTGCCAGCAGCTTAGGACAGGGGGACACCGGGGAGCTGTTTTTT. As protein: CASSLGQGDTGELFF.

The rearrangement uses TRBV7-9 and TRBJ1-4; 7 bases align to TRBD1. This CDR3 spans 15 amino acids. Germline loops: CDR1 SEHNR, CDR2 FQNEAQ (reference sequence). Trimming at V came to 2 bases and at J to 7 bases, leaving 7 bases not matched to a gene. The CDR3 DNA follows: TGTGCCAGCAGCTTAAACTCAGGGGGGAGTGAAAAACTGTTTTTT. Its protein product is CASSLNSGGSEKLFF.

V and J are TRBV7-9 and TRBJ1-2, with a weak D call TRBD1 (5 bases). Trimming left V 5 bases short and J 0 bases short, with 10 bases between. The germline gives CDR1 SEHNR, CDR2 FQNEAQ (reference sequence). The CDR3 is 14 amino acids. CDR3 loop: CASSDRFSNYGYTF. CDR3 bases: TGTGCCAGCAGCGACAGATTCTCTAACTATGGCTACACCTTC.

This chain links TRBV5-4 with TRBJ1-5, with D uncertain. The length of the CDR3 is 11 residues. Germline CDR1 and CDR2: SGHNT and YYREEE (reference sequence). The germline V and J ends were trimmed by 2 bases and 7 bases, with 4 bases remaining between them. CDR3 sequence: CASSFLQPQHF. CDR3 DNA sequence: TGTGCCAGCAGCTTTTTACAGCCCCAGCATTTT.

V usage is TRBV7-9 and J usage is TRBJ2-1; 9 positions agree with TRBD2. Germline V lookup: CDR1 SEHNR, CDR2 FQNEAQ (reference sequence). The CDR3 sequence is 17 residues long. Trimming took 9 bases from V and 5 from J; bases not matched to a gene: 17. The CDR3: CARDTARLAGINNEQFF. Written as DNA, the CDR3 is TGTGCCAGGGACACTGCCCGTCTAGCGGGGATTAACAATGAGCAGTTCTTC.

The genes are TRBV7-9 and TRBJ2-2, with TRBD1 matching 10 bases. J was trimmed by 4 bases and V by 5 bases; bases with no gene match: 13. Germline CDR1 is SEHNR and CDR2 is FQNEAQ (reference sequence). CDR3 length: 18 amino acids. The CDR3 sequence: CASSTLPPGTGVTGELFF. CDR3 sequence (DNA): TGTGCCAGCAGCACATTACCTCCCGGGACAGGGGTCACCGGGGAGCTGTTTTTT.

The chain joins TRBV9 to TRBJ2-3; the match to TRBD2 covers 8 bases. The CDR3 extends over 16 amino acids. Trimming removed 4 bases from V and 2 bases from J; junction bases left unmatched: 9. Germline V CDR1 and CDR2: SGDLS, YYNGEE. The CDR3 DNA follows: TGTGCCAGCAGCCCGATCGGGGGGGACTCCACAGATACGCAGTATTTT. This translates into CASSPIGGDSTDTQYF.

Of note for this clone: The germline gene is not matched at one end of the junction; a read error may be the cause. CDR3 residues: CASSLAGTGASVANVLTF. The CDR3 region has the DNA TGTGCCAGCTCACTGGCCGGGACAGGGGCTTCTGTGGCCAACGTCCTGACTTTC. The chain is built from TRBV18 and TRBJ2-6; TRBD1 matches at 10 bases. CDR1 and CDR2 from the germline V gene are KGHSH and LQKENI. The CDR3 has 18 residues.

Comment on this clone: The sample has other DNA sequences that encode this CDR3 too. The CDR3 bases are TGTGCCAGCAGCTTGACTACCTCCACAGATACGCAGTATTTT. This encodes CASSLTTSTDTQYF. V is TRBV7-9 and J is TRBJ2-3; a possible D gene is TRBD2 (5 bases). Germline V gene lookup returns CDR1 SEHNR and CDR2 FQNEAQ (reference sequence). V dropped 3 bases and J dropped 2 bases, with 9 bases sitting between them. The CDR3 loop spans 14 amino acids.

The rearrangement uses TRBV5-4 and TRBJ1-6; TRBD1 is a possible D gene (5 bases). The CDR3 length is 15 residues. Trimming took 2 bases from V and 3 from J, leaving 9 bases between them. Germline V gene data show CDR1 as SGHNT and CDR2 as YYREEE (reference sequence). The CDR3 DNA reads as TGTGCCAGCAGCTTACGGGGGAACTATAATTCACCCCTCCACTTT. Translated: CASSLRGNYNSPLHF.

For the CDR3, the DNA is TGTGCCAGCAGCGGAACCGGGACTAGCGGTTTCACAGATACGCAGTATTTT. Its protein is CASSGTGTSGFTDTQYF. V gene TRBV9 combines with J gene TRBJ2-3; 11 positions match TRBD2. CDR1 SGDLS and CDR2 YYNGEE come from the germline V gene. The CDR3 contains 17 residues. The V gene end was trimmed by 3 bases and the J gene end by 2 bases; junction bases not matched to a gene: 8.

The genes are TRBV29-1 and TRBJ2-3; 12 nucleotides line up with TRBD2. This CDR3 has 15 amino acids. Germline V gives CDR1 SQVTM, CDR2 ANQGSEA. V lost 6 bases to trimming and J lost 1 base; unmatched junction nucleotides: 5. CDR3 sequence reads: CSVDRLAGGTDTQYF. The CDR3 coding sequence is TGCAGCGTGGATAGACTAGCGGGAGGCACAGATACGCAGTATTTT.

This clone was detected only once. The chain uses TRBV15 and TRBJ2-5, with TRBD2 identical over 10 bases. The length of the CDR3 is 18 residues. V lost 0 bases to trimming and J lost 0 bases; unmatched junction nucleotides: 7. The germline gives CDR1 LNHNV, CDR2 YYDKDF (reference sequence). The CDR3 here is CATSRDYLAGDNQETQYF. CDR3 DNA: TGTGCCACCAGCAGAGATTACCTAGCGGGGGACAACCAAGAGACCCAGTACTTC.

Concerning this clone itself: This sample includes further DNA sequences coding for the same CDR3. V gene TRBV18 combines with J gene TRBJ2-1; D uncertain. Germline CDR1 reads KGHSH; CDR2 reads LQKENI. The V gene lost 1 base and the J gene lost 6 bases, with 10 bases spanning the gap. The CDR3 loop spans 14 amino acids. CDR3 protein: CASSPRSGSNEQFF. For the CDR3, the DNA is TGTGCCAGCTCACCACGGAGTGGATCCAATGAGCAGTTCTTC. Together with reference TRBV18 and TRBJ2-1, the CDR3 gives the full variable domain: NAGVMQNPRHLVRRRGQEARLRCSPMKGHSHVYWYRQLPEEGLKFMVYLQKENIIDESGMPKERFSAEFPKEGPSILRIQQVVRGDSAAYFCASSPRSGSNEQFFGPGTRLTVL.

The gene calls are TRBV4-1 and TRBJ1-4; D call uncertain. Germline CDR1 and CDR2: MGHRA and YSYEKL. The CDR3 is made up of 16 amino acids. The V and J ends lost 0 bases and 6 bases respectively, with 14 bases between them. CDR3 amino acids: CASSQEAMRVDEKLFF. The CDR3 DNA reads TGCGCCAGCAGCCAAGAAGCGATGCGGGTTGATGAAAAACTGTTTTTT.

As to this clone: An end of the junction does not agree with germline; a read error may underlie this. The chain couples TRBV2 to TRBJ1-5; D remains ambiguous. CDR3 length: 13 amino acids. Germline V lookup: CDR1 SNHLY, CDR2 FYNNEI. CDR3 sequence (DNA): TGTGCCAGCAGCGAAGTACACAATCAGCCCCAGCATTTT. Its protein product is CASSEVHNQPQHF.

The chain carries TRBV2 and TRBJ1-4; TRBD1 matches at 8 bases. The germline gives CDR1 SNHLY, CDR2 FYNNEI. CDR3 size: 15 residues. Germline trimming cut 5 bases from V and 5 bases from J; bases unmatched to any gene: 7. CDR3 region: CASSPTGVGNEKLFF. CDR3 coding DNA: TGTGCCAGCAGTCCGACAGGGGTGGGGAATGAAAAACTGTTTTTT. Together with reference TRBV2 and TRBJ1-4, the CDR3 gives the full variable domain: EPEVTQTPSHQVTQMGQEVILRCVPISNHLYFYWYRQILGQKVEFLVSFYNNEISEKSEIFDDQFSVERPDGSNFTLKIRSTKLEDSAMYFCASSPTGVGNEKLFFGSGTQLSVL.

The V and J genes are TRBV2 and TRBJ1-2; 11 bases are a match to TRBD1. CDR1 is SNHLY, CDR2 FYNNEI, per germline. The CDR3 has 18 residues. V shed 7 bases, J shed 7 bases, and the junction held 20 bases outside the gene matches. CDR3 in DNA: TGTGCCAGCACCTTTTCCCCGGGGTCCGGCGGGACAGGGGGTGGCTACACCTTC. Amino acids: CASTFSPGSGGTGGGYTF. Supplemented by reference TRBV2 and TRBJ1-2, the full variable domain reads EPEVTQTPSHQVTQMGQEVILRCVPISNHLYFYWYRQILGQKVEFLVSFYNNEISEKSEIFDDQFSVERPDGSNFTLKIRSTKLEDSAMYFCASTFSPGSGGTGGGYTFGSGTRLTVV.

DNA of the CDR3: TGTGCCAGCAGTGAAAATTGGGCTTCCGGAAACACCATATATTTT. This gives the protein CASSENWASGNTIYF. The V call is TRBV2, the J call TRBJ1-3; D remains unclear. The V gene's germline CDR1 is SNHLY and CDR2 FYNNEI. The CDR3 is 15 amino acids. V was pared by 2 bases and J by 4 bases, with 12 bases between.

V is TRBV18 and J is TRBJ2-1; TRBD2 aligns across 7 bases. J was trimmed by 7 bases and V by 8 bases; bases with no gene match: 8. Germline CDR1 and CDR2: KGHSH and LQKENI. The CDR3 has 13 residues. CDR3 loop: CASPGEGLNEQFF. As DNA, the CDR3 is TGTGCCAGCCCCGGGGAGGGTCTAAATGAGCAGTTCTTC.

In its sample, this clone was seen a few times. This sequence joins TRBV18 and TRBJ1-1, with TRBD1 matching over 9 bases. CDR3 length equals 15 residues. V was pared by 5 bases and J by 5 bases, with 9 bases of the junction left unmatched. The germline V gene encodes CDR1 KGHSH and CDR2 LQKENI. As DNA, the CDR3 is TGTGCCAGCTCAGTTGCACAGGGGGCAGGGACTGAAGCTTTCTTT. Translating gives CASSVAQGAGTEAFF. Complete variable domain (other parts from reference TRBV18 and TRBJ1-1): NAGVMQNPRHLVRRRGQEARLRCSPMKGHSHVYWYRQLPEEGLKFMVYLQKENIIDESGMPKERFSAEFPKEGPSILRIQQVVRGDSAAYFCASSVAQGAGTEAFFGQGTRLTVV.

This chain uses TRBV5-4 with TRBJ2-1, with 7 nucleotides matching TRBD1. The CDR3 spans 15 residues. Germline loops: CDR1 SGHNT, CDR2 YYREEE (reference sequence). V gave up 3 bases and J gave up 4 bases; unmatched junction bases: 7. Written as DNA, the CDR3 is TGTGCCAGCAGCTCAAGACAGGGATTATACAATGAGCAGTTCTTC. Translation: CASSSRQGLYNEQFF.

This chain uses TRBV6-5 with TRBJ1-2, with 7 bases aligning to TRBD1. V was clipped by 2 bases and J by 8 bases; unmatched bases: 11. The germline CDR1 and CDR2 sequences are MNHEY and SVGAGI. This CDR3 region has 15 residues. CDR3 coding DNA: TGTGCCAGCAGTTACCACGTCGACAGGGCCGACGGCTACACCTTC. Protein: CASSYHVDRADGYTF.

The genes are TRBV5-8 and TRBJ2-7; a possible D gene is TRBD2 (7 bases). Germline V gene data show CDR1 as SGHTS and CDR2 as YDEGEE. This CDR3 has 15 residues. Trimming took off 6 bases at V and 4 bases at J, with 20 bases between the two ends. The CDR3 loop is CASTDPGGGRYEQYF. DNA of the CDR3: TGTGCCAGCACCGATCCTGGGGGGGGGCGGTACGAGCAGTACTTC.

This clone was seen more than once but under ten times. The chain has TRBV6-5 and TRBJ1-6; D is perhaps TRBD1 (6 bases). V was trimmed by 8 bases and J by 8 bases, leaving 16 bases between them. CDR1 is MNHEY, CDR2 SVGAGI, per germline. The CDR3 totals 14 residues. The CDR3 is CASASGAGHSPLHF. CDR3 DNA sequence: TGTGCCAGCGCATCAGGGGCGGGTCATTCACCCCTCCACTTT.